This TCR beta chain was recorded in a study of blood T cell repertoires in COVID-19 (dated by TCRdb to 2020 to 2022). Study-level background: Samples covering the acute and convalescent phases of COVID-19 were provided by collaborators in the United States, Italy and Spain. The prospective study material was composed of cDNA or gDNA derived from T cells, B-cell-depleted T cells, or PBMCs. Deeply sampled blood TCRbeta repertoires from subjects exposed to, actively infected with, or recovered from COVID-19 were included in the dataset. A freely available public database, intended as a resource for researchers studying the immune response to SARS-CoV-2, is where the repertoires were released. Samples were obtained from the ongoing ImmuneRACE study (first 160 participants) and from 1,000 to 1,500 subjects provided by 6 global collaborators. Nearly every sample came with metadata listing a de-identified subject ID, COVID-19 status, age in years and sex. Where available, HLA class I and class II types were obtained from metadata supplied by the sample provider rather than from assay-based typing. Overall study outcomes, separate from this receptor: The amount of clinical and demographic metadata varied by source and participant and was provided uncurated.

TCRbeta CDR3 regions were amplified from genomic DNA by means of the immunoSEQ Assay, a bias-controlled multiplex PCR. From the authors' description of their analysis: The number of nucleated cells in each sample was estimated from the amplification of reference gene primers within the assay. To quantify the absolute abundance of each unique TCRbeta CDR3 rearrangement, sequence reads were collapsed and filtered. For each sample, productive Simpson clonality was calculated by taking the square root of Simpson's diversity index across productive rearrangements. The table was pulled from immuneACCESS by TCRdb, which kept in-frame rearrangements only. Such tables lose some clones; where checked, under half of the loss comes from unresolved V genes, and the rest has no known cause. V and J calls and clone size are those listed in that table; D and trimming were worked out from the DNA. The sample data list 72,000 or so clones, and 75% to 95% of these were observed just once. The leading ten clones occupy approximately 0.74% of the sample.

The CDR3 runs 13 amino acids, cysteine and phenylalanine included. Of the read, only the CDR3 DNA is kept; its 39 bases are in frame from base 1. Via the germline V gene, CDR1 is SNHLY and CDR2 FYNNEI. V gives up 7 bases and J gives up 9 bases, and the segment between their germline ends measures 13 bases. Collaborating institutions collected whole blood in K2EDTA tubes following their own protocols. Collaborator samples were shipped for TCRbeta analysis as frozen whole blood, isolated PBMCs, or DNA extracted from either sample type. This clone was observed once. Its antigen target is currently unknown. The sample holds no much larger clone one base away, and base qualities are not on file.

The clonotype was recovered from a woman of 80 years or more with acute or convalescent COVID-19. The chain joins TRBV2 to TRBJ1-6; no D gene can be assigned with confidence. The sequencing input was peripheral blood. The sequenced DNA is TGTGCCAGCACCTTACGTCGGGGTTCACCCCTCCACTTT. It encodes CASTLRRGSPLHF. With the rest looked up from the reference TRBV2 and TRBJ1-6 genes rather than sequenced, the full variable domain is EPEVTQTPSHQVTQMGQEVILRCVPISNHLYFYWYRQILGQKVEFLVSFYNNEISEKSEIFDDQFSVERPDGSNFTLKIRSTKLEDSAMYFCASTLRRGSPLHFGNGTRLTVT.